A single sample is the source of the 30 T cell receptor beta chains below, sequenced in a study of T cells in Graves' hyperthyroidism and ophthalmopathy. The source material, RNA transcripts, was used to amplify TCR beta CDR3 regions. The HTBI set primed first-round TCR CDR3 RT-PCR. TCRdb recomputed calls from the multiplex PCR reads with MiXCR, one row per CDR3 protein. In the table there are around 600,000 distinct CDR3 sequences, 40% to 55% of which are singletons. The sample consisted of peripheral blood or thyroid tissue (not recorded which). All receptors come from an adult man with Graves' disease, either hyperthyroidism or ophthalmopathy (not recorded which).

This chain uses TRBV5-4 with TRBJ1-1; TRBD1 agrees at 9 bases. Germline assignment: CDR1 SGHNT and CDR2 YYREEE (reference sequence). This CDR3 comprises 17 residues. Trimming at V came to 3 bases and at J to 2 bases, leaving 11 bases not matched to a gene. CDR3 in DNA: TGTGCCAGCAGCTCGGGACAGGGCGTTCGGGTAAACACTGAAGCTTTCTTT. Translating gives CASSSGQGVRVNTEAFF.

This chain links TRBV29-1 with TRBJ1-2, with 8 bases aligning to TRBD1. The CDR3 has 14 residues. Germline CDR1 is SQVTM and CDR2 is ANQGSEA. J gave up 6 bases and V 6 bases, and 12 bases lay outside the gene matches. The CDR3 sequence is CSVDRDRTSDGYTF. The CDR3 region has the DNA TGCAGCGTCGACCGGGACAGGACGTCGGATGGCTACACCTTC. Complete variable domain (other parts from reference TRBV29-1 and TRBJ1-2): SAVISQKPSRDICQRGTSLTIQCQVDSQVTMMFWYRQQPGQSLTLIATANQGSEATYESGFVIDKFPISRPNLTFSTLTVSNMSPEDSSIYLCSVDRDRTSDGYTFGSGTRLTVV.

This clonotype occurred a few times. The chain is built from TRBV24-1 and TRBJ2-3; TRBD2 is a possible D gene (6 bases). The V end was cut by 5 bases, the J end by 2 bases, with 13 bases between. CDR1 and CDR2 (germline): KGHDR, SFDVKD. This CDR3 has 15 amino acids. This CDR3 reads CATSGAGRSTDTQYF. The CDR3 region has the DNA TGTGCCACCAGTGGTGCGGGACGATCCACAGATACGCAGTATTTT.

The chain is built from TRBV29-1 and TRBJ1-5, with a tentative D call TRBD1 (5 bases). The germline V gene encodes CDR1 SQVTM and CDR2 ANQGSEA. Trimming cost V 5 bases and J 7 bases, with 12 bases left between them. The CDR3 extends over 12 amino acids. The CDR3 sequence is CSVQAGYQPQHF. In DNA, the CDR3 is TGCAGCGTTCAGGCAGGGTACCAGCCCCAGCATTTT.

The genes are TRBV9 and TRBJ1-2, with 10 bases fitting TRBD1. The V gene end was trimmed by 4 bases and the J gene end by 4 bases; junction bases not matched to a gene: 10. The CDR3 is made up of 16 amino acids. Per germline, CDR1 SGDLS and CDR2 YYNGEE. The CDR3 DNA reads TGTGCCAGCAGCCTTTGGACCGGGACAGGGGTCTATGGCTACACCTTC. This encodes CASSLWTGTGVYGYTF.

In this sample, this clonotype turned up many times. V gene TRBV10-3 combines with J gene TRBJ2-2; D not resolved. The length of the CDR3 is 13 residues. The germline V gene has CDR1 ENHRY and CDR2 SYGVKD. Trimming removed 0 bases from V and 8 bases from J, with 7 bases in between. In DNA form, the CDR3 reads TGTGCCATCAGTGAGTCGAGCGAGGGGGAGCTGTTTTTT. It translates to CAISESSEGELFF.

The genes are TRBV20-1 and TRBJ2-7; TRBD1 might be the D (6 bases). V gave up 0 bases and J gave up 0 bases, with 12 bases separating them. This CDR3 spans 15 amino acids. Germline CDR1 is DFQATT and CDR2 is SNEGSKA (reference sequence). CDR3 sequence reads: CSARDSGEYSYEQYF. CDR3 coding DNA: TGCAGTGCTAGAGATTCAGGGGAATACTCCTACGAGCAGTACTTC.

This clonotype was counted only a few times. The genes are TRBV6-1 and TRBJ2-5; D is ambiguous. V was shortened by 4 bases and J by 0 bases, with 6 bases between the two germline ends. Germline loops: CDR1 MNHNS, CDR2 SASEGT. The CDR3 runs to 13 residues. CDR3: CASSVQYQETQYF. CDR3 nucleotides: TGTGCCAGCAGTGTCCAGTACCAAGAGACCCAGTACTTC.

As regards this clonotype: Possible read error: a much larger clone is one base away. The gene calls are TRBV25-1 and TRBJ1-2; 8 positions match TRBD1. Germline V CDR1 and CDR2: MGHDK, SYGVNS. CDR3 size: 14 residues. The CDR3 sequence is CANSFRTGNYGYTF. The DNA for the CDR3 is TGTGCCAACAGTTTCAGGACAGGGAACTATGGCTACACCTTC.

In its sample, this clonotype was seen a few times. CDR3 residues: CASRPQLPETQYF. The CDR3 DNA reads TGCGCCAGCAGACCTCAACTCCCTGAGACCCAGTACTTC. V and J are TRBV5-1 and TRBJ2-5, with D uncertain. The CDR3 is 13 amino acids. Germline V gene data show CDR1 as SGHRS and CDR2 as YFSETQ. Trimming shortened V by 5 bases and J by 5 bases, and 13 bases separated the two germline ends.

CDR3 sequence reads: CAISDTGTKYF. The DNA for the CDR3 is TGTGCCATCAGTGACACCGGGACAAAGTACTTC. V usage is TRBV10-3 and J usage is TRBJ2-7; tentative D call: TRBD1 (6 bases). CDR3 size: 11 residues. V shed 3 bases and J shed 11 bases, with 11 bases lying between them. Germline V gene lookup returns CDR1 ENHRY and CDR2 SYGVKD.

This clonotype was detected ten times or more. The rearrangement links TRBV2 to TRBJ1-2; D gene uncertain. Germline V gene sequence: CDR1 SNHLY, CDR2 FYNNEI. Trimming shortened V by 4 bases and J by 4 bases, and 10 bases separated the two germline ends. The CDR3 is 13 amino acids. The CDR3 sequence: CASSAGGPYGYTF. For the CDR3, the DNA is TGTGCCAGCAGTGCCGGCGGACCCTATGGCTACACCTTC.

This clonotype showed up many times. This CDR3 reads CASSSHGTSGRGYYEQYF. As DNA, the CDR3 is TGTGCCAGCAGCTCCCACGGGACTAGCGGGCGGGGATACTACGAGCAGTACTTC. The gene calls are TRBV7-8 and TRBJ2-7, with 12 bases identical to TRBD2. CDR3 length: 18 residues. Germline assignment: CDR1 SGHVS and CDR2 FQNEAQ. The V gene end was trimmed by 4 bases and the J gene end by 3 bases; junction bases not matched to a gene: 13.

Ten or more counts support this clonotype. The CDR3 sequence: CASIDSFNSPLHF. The DNA for the CDR3 is TGTGCCAGCATAGACAGCTTTAATTCACCCCTCCACTTT. The rearrangement links TRBV2 to TRBJ1-6; a possible D gene is TRBD1 (5 bases). V lost 7 bases, J lost 6 bases, and 10 bases lay in between. Germline CDR1 reads SNHLY; CDR2 reads FYNNEI. CDR3 length: 13 residues. Using reference TRBV2 and TRBJ1-6 for the parts outside the CDR3, the full variable domain is EPEVTQTPSHQVTQMGQEVILRCVPISNHLYFYWYRQILGQKVEFLVSFYNNEISEKSEIFDDQFSVERPDGSNFTLKIRSTKLEDSAMYFCASIDSFNSPLHFGNGTRLTVT.

There are many counts of this clonotype. The J gene is TRBJ2-7, the V gene TRBV2; D possibly matches TRBD1 or TRBD2 (5 bases each). Germline loops: CDR1 SNHLY, CDR2 FYNNEI. This CDR3 region has 10 residues. V lost 6 bases, J lost 11 bases, and 11 bases lay in between. The CDR3 nucleotides read TGTGCCAGCAGCCGACAGCGGAAGTACTTC. This translates into CASSRQRKYF.

The rearrangement links TRBV20-1 to TRBJ1-6; D might be TRBD1 (5 bases). V lost 4 bases to trimming and J lost 0 bases, with 10 bases between them. The germline V gene has CDR1 DFQATT and CDR2 SNEGSKA (reference sequence). CDR3 length: 15 residues. CDR3 nucleotide sequence: TGCAGTGCTAAGGGACTGAGCTCCTATAATTCACCCCTCCACTTT. Its protein is CSAKGLSSYNSPLHF.

About this clonotype itself: The junction shows a germline mismatch at one end, possibly a read error. The rearrangement joins TRBV7-2 to TRBJ2-5, with D perhaps TRBD2 (6 bases). The closer fit of TRBJ2-7 to the DNA end suggests the J call may be wrong. CDR3 length: 15 amino acids. CDR1 is SGHTA, CDR2 FQGNSA, per germline. The CDR3 DNA follows: TGTGCCAGCAGCCGTCGGGACTCCAGCTCCTGCGAGCAGTACTTC. Its translation: CASSRRDSSSCEQYF.

The V and J genes are TRBV7-9 and TRBJ1-1, with TRBD1 as a possible D gene (5 bases). The V end was cut by 3 bases, the J end by 4 bases, with 12 bases between. CDR1 and CDR2 from the germline V gene are SEHNR and FQNEAQ (reference sequence). The CDR3 is 14 amino acids. The CDR3 DNA follows: TGTGCCAGCAGCTTTCCAGGGCCTCTCACTGAAGCTTTCTTT. It translates to CASSFPGPLTEAFF.

The rearrangement links TRBV10-3 to TRBJ2-6; 9 bases agree with TRBD1. The CDR3 has 17 amino acids. V dropped 0 bases and J dropped 2; count of bases not matched to a gene: 2. CDR1 ENHRY and CDR2 SYGVKD come from the germline V gene. CDR3 residues: CAISESTGGAGANVLTF. In nucleotides, the CDR3 is TGTGCCATCAGTGAGTCCACAGGGGGCGCTGGGGCCAACGTCCTGACTTTC.

The chain combines TRBV24-1 with TRBJ1-5, with TRBD1 identical over 7 bases. Germline V gene lookup returns CDR1 KGHDR and CDR2 SFDVKD. This CDR3 spans 16 amino acids. V trimming: 7 bases; J trimming: 0 bases; junction bases outside the gene matches: 8. CDR3 residues: CATSRDRQGSNQPQHF. CDR3 sequence (DNA): TGTGCCACCAGCAGAGATAGACAGGGTAGCAATCAGCCCCAGCATTTT.

The rearrangement joins TRBV7-9 to TRBJ2-6; 7 bases line up with TRBD1. Unmatched junction bases numbered 7, after V lost 5 bases and J lost 0 bases. There are 17 residues in the CDR3. The germline V gene encodes CDR1 SEHNR and CDR2 FQNEAQ (reference sequence). The CDR3 DNA follows: TGTGCCAGCAGCGTGATGACAGGGAGCTCTGGGGCCAACGTCCTGACTTTC. As protein: CASSVMTGSSGANVLTF.

This clonotype was counted many times. The chain couples TRBV9 to TRBJ1-4; D perhaps matches TRBD1 (5 bases). The V end lost 4 bases, the J end lost 7 bases, and 11 bases lay between the germline ends. The CDR3 is 13 residues long. Germline values: CDR1 SGDLS, CDR2 YYNGEE. The CDR3 DNA reads TGTGCCAGCAGCTTGGGGACGGCTGAAAAACTGTTTTTT. Its protein product is CASSLGTAEKLFF.

This clonotype has at least ten counts. The chain is built from TRBV7-6 and TRBJ2-7, with 10 bases fitting TRBD2. The germline V gene has CDR1 SGHVS and CDR2 FNYEAQ. V lost 3 bases and J lost 9; bases outside the gene matches: 8. CDR3 length: 14 amino acids. The CDR3 nucleotides are TGTGCCAGCAGCTTTGAGCGGGAGGGCCATGCGCAGTACTTC. Protein sequence: CASSFEREGHAQYF. Using reference TRBV7-6 and TRBJ2-7 for the parts outside the CDR3, the full variable domain is GAGVSQSPRYKVTKRGQDVALRCDPISGHVSLYWYRQALGQGPEFLTYFNYEAQQDKSGLPNDRFSAERPEGSISTLTIQRTEQRDSAMYRCASSFEREGHAQYFGPGTRLTVT.

This clonotype was counted only a few times. The chain combines TRBV5-1 with TRBJ1-5; no clear D. V lost 4 bases and J 7 bases, leaving 15 bases between the germline ends. This CDR3 has 14 residues. From germline, CDR1 is SGHRS and CDR2 YFSETQ. The DNA for the CDR3 is TGCGCCAGCAGCCCCGGGCCCGGTGGGCAGCCCCAGCATTTT. Its translation is CASSPGPGGQPQHF.

This clonotype was observed many times. The rearrangement uses TRBV29-1 and TRBJ1-2; no firm D call. V was shortened by 4 bases and J by 4 bases, with 10 bases between the two germline ends. Germline values: CDR1 SQVTM, CDR2 ANQGSEA. This CDR3 comprises 12 residues. The CDR3 spells CSVVSQTYGYTF. CDR3 nucleotide sequence: TGCAGCGTTGTAAGCCAGACCTATGGCTACACCTTC.

This clonotype showed up many times. The chain links TRBV15 to TRBJ1-1; 8 bases align to TRBD1. V was clipped by 1 base and J by 5 bases; unmatched bases: 0. Per germline, CDR1 LNHNV and CDR2 YYDKDF (reference sequence). The CDR3 is made up of 13 amino acids. Here the CDR3 DNA reads TGTGCCACCAGCAGAGGGACAGGGACTGAAGCTTTCTTT. It translates to CATSRGTGTEAFF.

This clonotype came up a few times. The rearrangement uses TRBV7-8 and TRBJ2-2, with TRBD1 as a possible D gene (5 bases). Germline V gene sequence: CDR1 SGHVS, CDR2 FQNEAQ. This CDR3 is built from 15 residues. With 3 bases removed from V and 3 bases from J, the gap between germline ends came to 11 bases. CDR3 protein: CASSFPQGYTGELFF. For the CDR3, the DNA is TGTGCCAGCAGCTTCCCCCAGGGCTACACCGGGGAGCTGTTTTTT.

Regarding this clonotype: One end of the junction varies from germline; a read error may be responsible. The chain joins TRBV5-1 to TRBJ1-1, with a tentative D call TRBD1 (5 bases). The CDR3 sequence is 14 residues long. Germline CDR1 SGHRS, CDR2 YFSETQ. The CDR3 here is CASSPAGGKAEAFF. Here the CDR3 DNA reads TGTGCCAGCAGCCCTGCTGGGGGGAAGGCTGAAGCTTTCTTT.

This sequence joins TRBV6-6 and TRBJ1-1; no definite D call. Germline CDR1 MNHNY, CDR2 SVGAGI (reference sequence). With 1 base removed from V and 3 bases from J, the gap between germline ends came to 6 bases. This CDR3 is 13 amino acids long. The CDR3, as DNA: TGTGCCAGCAGTTACTATGGGTACACTGAAGCTTTCTTT. As protein: CASSYYGYTEAFF.

This clonotype was detected a few times. V is TRBV7-9 and J is TRBJ1-3; 11 nucleotides line up with TRBD1. Trimming cost V 4 bases and J 4 bases; bases outside gene matches: 9. Germline V CDR1 and CDR2: SEHNR, FQNEAQ (reference sequence). The CDR3 contains 17 residues. The CDR3 spells CASSSQGQGVIGNTIYF. In nucleotides, the CDR3 is TGTGCCAGCAGCTCCCAGGGACAGGGGGTGATCGGAAACACCATATATTTT.